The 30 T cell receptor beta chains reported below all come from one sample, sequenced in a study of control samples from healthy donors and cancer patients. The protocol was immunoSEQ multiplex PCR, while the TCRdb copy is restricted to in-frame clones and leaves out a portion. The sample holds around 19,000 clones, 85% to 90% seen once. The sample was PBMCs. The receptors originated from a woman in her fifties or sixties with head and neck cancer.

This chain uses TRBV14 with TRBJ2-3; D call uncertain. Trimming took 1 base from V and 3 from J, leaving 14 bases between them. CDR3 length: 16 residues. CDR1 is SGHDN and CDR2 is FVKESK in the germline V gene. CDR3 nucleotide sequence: TGTGCCAGCAGCCAAGGTGGTGAGCTTCTGACAGATACGCAGTATTTT. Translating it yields CASSQGGELLTDTQYF.

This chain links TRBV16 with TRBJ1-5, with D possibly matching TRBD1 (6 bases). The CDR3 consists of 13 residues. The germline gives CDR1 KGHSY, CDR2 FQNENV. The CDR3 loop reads CASAGGGNQPQHF. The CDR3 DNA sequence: TGTGCAAGTGCCGGGGGCGGCAATCAGCCCCAGCATTTT.

CDR3 DNA: TGTGCCAGCAGTAGAGCGGGGATTACTGAAGCTTTCTTT. It encodes CASSRAGITEAFF. The chain uses TRBV6-5 and TRBJ1-1; D is uncertain. With 5 bases removed from V and 5 bases from J, the gap between germline ends came to 12 bases. The CDR3 contains 13 residues. Germline V gene data show CDR1 as MNHEY and CDR2 as SVGAGI.

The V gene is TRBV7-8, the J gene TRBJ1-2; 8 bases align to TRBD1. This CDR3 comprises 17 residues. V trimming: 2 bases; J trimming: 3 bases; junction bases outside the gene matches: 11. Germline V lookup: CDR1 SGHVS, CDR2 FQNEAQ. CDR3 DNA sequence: TGTGCCAGCAGCTTACAGGGGGCGAGAATCCGCGACTATGGCTACACCTTC. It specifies CASSLQGARIRDYGYTF.

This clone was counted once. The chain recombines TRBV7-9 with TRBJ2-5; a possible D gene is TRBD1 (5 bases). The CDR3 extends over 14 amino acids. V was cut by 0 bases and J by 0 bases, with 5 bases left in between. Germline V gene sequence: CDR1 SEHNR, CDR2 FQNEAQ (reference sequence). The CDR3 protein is CASSLATDQETQYF. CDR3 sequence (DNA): TGTGCCAGCAGCTTAGCGACAGACCAAGAGACCCAGTACTTC.

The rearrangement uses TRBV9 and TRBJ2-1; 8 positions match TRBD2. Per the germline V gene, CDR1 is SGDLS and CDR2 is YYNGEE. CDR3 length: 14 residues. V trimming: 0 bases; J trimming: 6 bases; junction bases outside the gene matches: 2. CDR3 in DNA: TGTGCCAGCAGCGTAGTTGGGACTAGCAATGAGCAGTTCTTC. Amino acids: CASSVVGTSNEQFF.

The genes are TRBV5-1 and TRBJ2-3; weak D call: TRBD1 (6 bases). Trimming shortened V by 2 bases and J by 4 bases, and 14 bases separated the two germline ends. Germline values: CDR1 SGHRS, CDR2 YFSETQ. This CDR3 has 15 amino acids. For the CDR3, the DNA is TGCGCCAGCAGCTTCACAGGGCTGGGGGCAGATACGCAGTATTTT. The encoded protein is CASSFTGLGADTQYF.

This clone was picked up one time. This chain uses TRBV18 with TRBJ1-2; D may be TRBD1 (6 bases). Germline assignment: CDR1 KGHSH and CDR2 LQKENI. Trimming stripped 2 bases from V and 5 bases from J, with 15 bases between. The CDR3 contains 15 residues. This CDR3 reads CASSPKTGDKYGYTF. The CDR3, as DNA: TGTGCCAGCTCACCAAAGACAGGCGACAAATATGGCTACACCTTC.

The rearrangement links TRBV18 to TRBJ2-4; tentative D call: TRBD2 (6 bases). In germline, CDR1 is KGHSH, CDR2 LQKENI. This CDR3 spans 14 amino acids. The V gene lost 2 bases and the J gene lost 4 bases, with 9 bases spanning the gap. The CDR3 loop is CASSPSGGKNIQYF. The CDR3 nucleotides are TGTGCCAGCTCACCATCCGGGGGTAAAAACATTCAGTACTTC.

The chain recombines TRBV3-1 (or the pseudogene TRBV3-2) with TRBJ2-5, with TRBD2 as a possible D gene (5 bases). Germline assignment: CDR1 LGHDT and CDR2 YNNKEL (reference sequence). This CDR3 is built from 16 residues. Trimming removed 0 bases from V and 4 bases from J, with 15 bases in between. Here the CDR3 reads CASSQDQAGFGETQYF. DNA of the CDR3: TGTGCCAGCAGCCAAGATCAGGCGGGTTTCGGAGAGACCCAGTACTTC.

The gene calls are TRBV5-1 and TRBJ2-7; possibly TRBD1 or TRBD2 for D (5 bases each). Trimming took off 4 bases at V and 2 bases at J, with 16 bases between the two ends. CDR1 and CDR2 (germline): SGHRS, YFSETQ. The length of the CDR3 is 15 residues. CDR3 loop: CASSPTGTLPYEQYF. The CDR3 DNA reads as TGCGCCAGCAGCCCTACGGGGACCCTACCCTACGAGCAGTACTTC.

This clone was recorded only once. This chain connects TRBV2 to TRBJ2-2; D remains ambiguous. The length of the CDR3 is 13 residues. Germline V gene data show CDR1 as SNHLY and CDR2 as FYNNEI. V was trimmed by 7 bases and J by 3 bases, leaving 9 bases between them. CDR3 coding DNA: TGTGCCAGCAAGGGCAGTTACACCGGGGAGCTGTTTTTT. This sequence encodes CASKGSYTGELFF.

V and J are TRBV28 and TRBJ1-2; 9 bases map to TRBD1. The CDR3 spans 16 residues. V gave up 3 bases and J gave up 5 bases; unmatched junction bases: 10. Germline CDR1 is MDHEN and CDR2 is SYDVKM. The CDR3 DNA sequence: TGTGCCAGCAGTTTTAGCCACTCGGGACAGGGATATGGCTACACCTTC. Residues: CASSFSHSGQGYGYTF.

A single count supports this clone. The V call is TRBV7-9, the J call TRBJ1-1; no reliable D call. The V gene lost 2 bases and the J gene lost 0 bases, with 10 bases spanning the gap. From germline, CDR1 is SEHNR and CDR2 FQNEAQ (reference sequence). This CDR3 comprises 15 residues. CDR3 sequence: CASSLPAGLNTEAFF. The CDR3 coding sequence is TGTGCCAGCAGCTTACCCGCCGGGCTGAACACTGAAGCTTTCTTT.

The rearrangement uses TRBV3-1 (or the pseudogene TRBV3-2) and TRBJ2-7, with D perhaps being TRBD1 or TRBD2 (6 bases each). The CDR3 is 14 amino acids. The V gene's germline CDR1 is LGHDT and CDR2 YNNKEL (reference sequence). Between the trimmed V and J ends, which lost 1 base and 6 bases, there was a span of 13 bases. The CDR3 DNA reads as TGTGCCAGCAGCCAAGTCCACGGGGGCCTCGAGCAGTACTTC. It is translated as CASSQVHGGLEQYF.

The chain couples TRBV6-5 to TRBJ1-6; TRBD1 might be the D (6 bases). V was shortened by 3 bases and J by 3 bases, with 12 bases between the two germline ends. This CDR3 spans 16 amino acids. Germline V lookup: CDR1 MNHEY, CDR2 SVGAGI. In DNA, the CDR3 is TGTGCCAGCAGTTATGCTGGGGGCGACTATAATTCACCCCTCCACTTT. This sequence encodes CASSYAGGDYNSPLHF.

The CDR3: CASRGLLGVGNTIYF. The CDR3 DNA reads as TGCGCCAGCAGGGGCCTCTTGGGAGTCGGAAACACCATATATTTT. The rearrangement links TRBV4-1 to TRBJ1-3; no reliable D call. CDR1 is MGHRA, CDR2 YSYEKL, per germline. V lost 6 bases and J lost 4, with 16 bases in between. The CDR3 has 15 residues.

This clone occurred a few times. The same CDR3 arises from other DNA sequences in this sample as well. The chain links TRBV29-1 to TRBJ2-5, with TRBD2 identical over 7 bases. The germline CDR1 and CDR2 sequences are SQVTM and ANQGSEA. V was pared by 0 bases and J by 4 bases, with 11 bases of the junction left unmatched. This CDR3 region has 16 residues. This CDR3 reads CSVEDGGGRGGETQYF. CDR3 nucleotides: TGCAGCGTTGAAGACGGGGGAGGGAGGGGAGGAGAGACCCAGTACTTC.

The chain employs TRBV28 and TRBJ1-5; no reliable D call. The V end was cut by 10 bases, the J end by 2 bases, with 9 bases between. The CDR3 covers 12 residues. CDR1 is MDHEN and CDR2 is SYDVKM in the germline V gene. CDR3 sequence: CATNSGNQPQHF. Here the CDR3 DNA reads TGTGCCACTAACTCCGGCAATCAGCCCCAGCATTTT.

This CDR3 is CSARDVVLSYF. In DNA, the CDR3 is TGCAGTGCTAGAGATGTAGTCCTTAGTTACTTC. The J gene is TRBJ2-7, the V gene TRBV20-1; D uncertain. Deletions cut 0 bases from V and 13 bases from J, with 13 bases between. Per the germline V gene, CDR1 is DFQATT and CDR2 is SNEGSKA (reference sequence). The CDR3 is 11 amino acids.

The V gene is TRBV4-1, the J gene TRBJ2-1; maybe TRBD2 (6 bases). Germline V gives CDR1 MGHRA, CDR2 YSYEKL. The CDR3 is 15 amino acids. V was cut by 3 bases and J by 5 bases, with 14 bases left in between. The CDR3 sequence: CASSQGGGKNNEQFF. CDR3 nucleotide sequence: TGCGCCAGCAGCCAGGGAGGCGGGAAGAACAATGAGCAGTTCTTC.

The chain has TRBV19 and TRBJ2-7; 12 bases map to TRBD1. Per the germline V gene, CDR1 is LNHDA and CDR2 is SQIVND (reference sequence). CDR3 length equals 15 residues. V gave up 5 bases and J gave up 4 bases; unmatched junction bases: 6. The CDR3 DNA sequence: TGTGCCAGTAGTTCTCCGGGACAGGGGGCTTACGAGCAGTACTTC. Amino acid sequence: CASSSPGQGAYEQYF.

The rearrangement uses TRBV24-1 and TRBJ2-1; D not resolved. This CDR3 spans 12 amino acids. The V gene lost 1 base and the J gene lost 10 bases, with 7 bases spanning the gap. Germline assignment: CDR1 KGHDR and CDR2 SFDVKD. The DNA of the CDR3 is TGTGCCACCAGTGATTTTTTGGGGGAGCAGTTCTTC. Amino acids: CATSDFLGEQFF.

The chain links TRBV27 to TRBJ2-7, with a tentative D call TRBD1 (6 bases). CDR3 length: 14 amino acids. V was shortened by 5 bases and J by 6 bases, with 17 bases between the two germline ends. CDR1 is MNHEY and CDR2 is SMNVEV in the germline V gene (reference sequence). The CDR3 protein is CASSPQGALGEQYF. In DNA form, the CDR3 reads TGTGCCAGCAGTCCACAGGGCGCCCTAGGCGAGCAGTACTTC.

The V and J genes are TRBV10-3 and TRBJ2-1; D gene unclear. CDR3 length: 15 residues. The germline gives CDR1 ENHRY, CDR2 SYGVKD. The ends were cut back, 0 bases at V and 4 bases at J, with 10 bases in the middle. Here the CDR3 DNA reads TGTGCCATCAGTGAGTCGATTGTAGTTTACAATGAGCAGTTCTTC. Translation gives CAISESIVVYNEQFF.

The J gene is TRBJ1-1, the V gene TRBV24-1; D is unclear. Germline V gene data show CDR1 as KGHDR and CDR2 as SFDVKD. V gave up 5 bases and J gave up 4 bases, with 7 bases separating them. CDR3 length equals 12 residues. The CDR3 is CATSVGGTEAFF. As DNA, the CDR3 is TGTGCCACCAGTGTAGGCGGCACTGAAGCTTTCTTT.

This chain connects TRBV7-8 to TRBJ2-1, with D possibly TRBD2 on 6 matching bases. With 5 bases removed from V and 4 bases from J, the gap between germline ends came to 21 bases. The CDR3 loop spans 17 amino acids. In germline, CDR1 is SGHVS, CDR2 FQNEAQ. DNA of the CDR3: TGTGCCAGCAGCCCACGACAGACCGGGACTGTGTACAATGAGCAGTTCTTC. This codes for CASSPRQTGTVYNEQFF.

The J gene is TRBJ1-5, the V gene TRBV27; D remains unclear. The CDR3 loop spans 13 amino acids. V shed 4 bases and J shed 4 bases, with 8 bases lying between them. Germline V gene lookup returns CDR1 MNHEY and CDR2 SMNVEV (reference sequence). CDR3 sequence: CASSSHGNQPQHF. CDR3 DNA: TGTGCCAGCAGTTCCCATGGGAATCAGCCCCAGCATTTT.

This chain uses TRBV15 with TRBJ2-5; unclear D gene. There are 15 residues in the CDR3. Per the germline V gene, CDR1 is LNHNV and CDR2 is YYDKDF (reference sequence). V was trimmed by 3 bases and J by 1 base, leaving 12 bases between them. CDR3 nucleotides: TGTGCCACCAGCAGGGGCCCGAACACCCAAGAGACCCAGTACTTC. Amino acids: CATSRGPNTQETQYF.

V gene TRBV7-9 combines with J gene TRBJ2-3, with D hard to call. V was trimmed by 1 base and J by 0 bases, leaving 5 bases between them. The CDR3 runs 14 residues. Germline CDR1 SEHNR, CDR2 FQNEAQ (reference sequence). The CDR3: CASSLGPSTDTQYF. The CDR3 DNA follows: TGTGCCAGCAGCTTAGGTCCTAGCACAGATACGCAGTATTTT.